Included here is one T cell receptor beta chain sequence, with context. This sample was included in a study of cytomegalovirus exposure and HLA in healthy donors. Trimming cost V 0 bases and J 4 bases; bases outside gene matches: 5. The CDR3 extends over 16 amino acids. CDR1 and CDR2 from the germline V gene are SGHTA and FQGNSA. 60 Vbeta and 13 Jbeta primers were used in PCR. The assay was immunoSEQ multiplex PCR, and TCRdb's table has in-frame clones only and misses some. Of roughly 140,000 clones in the sample, roughly 77% were seen once. This sequence was found in a human donor in good health. The genes are TRBV7-2 and TRBJ1-3; 8 bases agree with TRBD1. The sequencing input was PBMCs. The CDR3: CASSLAPGTGGNTIYF. The CDR3 bases are TGTGCCAGCAGCTTAGCACCCGGGACAGGAGGAAACACCATATATTTT.